Below are 27 T cell receptor beta chains sequenced from a single sample in a study of technical replicates of blood from a handful of donors. Profiling relied on immunoSEQ multiplex PCR, and the TCRdb table lists in-frame clones only, not all of them. The sample lists 60,000 to 85,000 clones; approximately 96% were seen once. Sequenced: T cells isolated from PBMCs. These receptors all come from a human donor in good health.

The chain employs TRBV12-5 and TRBJ1-2, with D hard to call. Trimming removed 5 bases at V and 4 bases at J, with 20 bases between. The CDR3 runs to 16 residues. Germline V CDR1 and CDR2: LGHNT, FRNRAP. The CDR3 DNA reads TGTGCTAGTGGTCCCGTCGAAGCTCGGGGTGGCTATGGCTACACCTTC. Translating it yields CASGPVEARGGYGYTF.

The rearrangement links TRBV30 to TRBJ1-2; D may be TRBD1 (6 bases). CDR3 length equals 12 residues. Trimming removed 7 bases at V and 8 bases at J, with 17 bases between. Germline CDR1 GTSNPN, CDR2 SVGIG (reference sequence). The CDR3 bases are TGTGCCTCAAACCCAGGGGCCGGGGGCTACACCTTC. This encodes CASNPGAGGYTF.

V is TRBV5-4 and J is TRBJ2-7; a weak D match, TRBD1 (6 bases). The V and J ends lost 4 bases and 5 bases respectively, with 13 bases between them. The V gene's germline CDR1 is SGHNT and CDR2 YYREEE (reference sequence). This CDR3 has 13 residues. CDR3 in amino acids: CASSVYRVHEQYF. CDR3 DNA sequence: TGTGCCAGCAGCGTGTACAGGGTCCACGAGCAGTACTTC. Combining the CDR3 with reference TRBV5-4 and TRBJ2-7 gives the whole variable domain ETGVTQSPTHLIKTRGQQVTLRCSSQSGHNTVSWYQQALGQGPQFIFQYYREEENGRGNFPPRFSGLQFPNYSSELNVNALELDDSALYLCASSVYRVHEQYFGPGTRLTVT.

There are a few counts of this clone. This chain uses TRBV11-3 with TRBJ1-1; no reliable D call. Germline V CDR1 and CDR2: SGHNT, YENEEA. Trimming shortened V by 1 base and J by 1 base, and 7 bases separated the two germline ends. There are 14 residues in the CDR3. As DNA, the CDR3 is TGTGCCAGCAGCTTAGGGGGAGGGAACACTGAAGCTTTCTTT. Translation gives CASSLGGGNTEAFF.

This rearrangement joins TRBV28 to TRBJ2-1, with TRBD2 matching 12 bases. The length of the CDR3 is 15 residues. The V and J ends lost 5 bases and 7 bases, in that order; junction bases with no gene match: 6. The germline CDR1 and CDR2 sequences are MDHEN and SYDVKM. Written as DNA, the CDR3 is TGTGCCAGCAGTCCGTACGGGACTAGCGGGAATGAGCAGTTCTTC. This sequence encodes CASSPYGTSGNEQFF.

This chain uses TRBV15 with TRBJ2-3; D may be TRBD2 (5 bases). CDR1 and CDR2 from the germline V gene are LNHNV and YYDKDF (reference sequence). V gave up 1 base and J gave up 2 bases, with 16 bases separating them. The CDR3 loop spans 17 amino acids. The chain's CDR3 is CATSRGVGVLPTDTQYF. DNA for the CDR3: TGTGCCACCAGCAGAGGGGTCGGGGTGTTACCCACAGATACGCAGTATTTT.

The rearrangement links TRBV10-1 to TRBJ1-5, with TRBD1 matching 9 bases. There are 15 residues in the CDR3. Germline assignment: CDR1 WNHNN and CDR2 SYGVQD (reference sequence). Germline trimming cut 5 bases from V and 3 bases from J; bases unmatched to any gene: 5. The CDR3 DNA sequence: TGCGCCAGCAGTCCGGGACAGGGCCCCAATCAGCCCCAGCATTTT. Encoded protein: CASSPGQGPNQPQHF.

V usage is TRBV7-9 and J usage is TRBJ1-1; D call uncertain. The length of the CDR3 is 14 residues. Per germline, CDR1 SEHNR and CDR2 FQNEAQ (reference sequence). V lost 2 bases and J 7 bases, leaving 14 bases between the germline ends. CDR3 amino acids: CASSLFSGRVEAFF. In DNA form, the CDR3 reads TGTGCCAGCAGCTTATTCTCTGGGAGGGTTGAAGCTTTCTTT. Full variable domain (rest looked up from reference TRBV7-9 and TRBJ1-1): DTGVSQNPRHKITKRGQNVTFRCDPISEHNRLYWYRQTLGQGPEFLTYFQNEAQLEKSRLLSDRFSAERPKGSFSTLEIQRTEQGDSAMYLCASSLFSGRVEAFFGQGTRLTVV.

The chain's CDR3 is CASRRTVSTDTQYF. In nucleotides, the CDR3 is TGTGCCAGCAGGCGGACAGTTAGCACAGATACGCAGTATTTT. The gene calls are TRBV6-5 and TRBJ2-3, with D tentatively TRBD1 (6 bases). Germline V gives CDR1 MNHEY, CDR2 SVGAGI. V was trimmed by 6 bases and J by 0 bases, leaving 10 bases between them. The CDR3 is made up of 14 amino acids.

V gene TRBV27 combines with J gene TRBJ1-1; the D is unclear. V was pared by 7 bases and J by 0 bases, with 9 bases between. The CDR3 runs to 13 residues. Germline V gives CDR1 MNHEY, CDR2 SMNVEV (reference sequence). CDR3 DNA sequence: TGTGCCAGCATTGGACTTTTGAACACTGAAGCTTTCTTT. Protein product: CASIGLLNTEAFF.

V and J are TRBV7-8 and TRBJ2-5, with 7 bases aligning to TRBD1. Germline V gene sequence: CDR1 SGHVS, CDR2 FQNEAQ. V lost 5 bases to trimming and J lost 1 base; unmatched junction nucleotides: 4. There are 14 residues in the CDR3. CDR3 nucleotides: TGTGCCAGCAGCGGCCGGGACAGCCAAGAGACCCAGTACTTC. Translation: CASSGRDSQETQYF.

The V and J genes are TRBV25-1 and TRBJ1-2; no clear D. Germline V gene sequence: CDR1 MGHDK, CDR2 SYGVNS. This CDR3 has 16 residues. V gave up 1 base and J gave up 7 bases, with 19 bases separating them. The CDR3 DNA follows: TGTGCCAGCAGTGAATTCATGGAGGTAACGAACGGTGGCTACACCTTC. As protein: CASSEFMEVTNGGYTF.

This chain uses TRBV5-1 with TRBJ1-1; D possibly corresponds to TRBD1 (6 bases). CDR1 is SGHRS and CDR2 is YFSETQ in the germline V gene. The CDR3 runs 14 residues. Trimming stripped 3 bases from V and 2 bases from J, with 11 bases between. CDR3 in amino acids: CASSSLTGNTEAFF. The CDR3 DNA reads as TGCGCCAGCAGCTCCCTGACAGGAAACACTGAAGCTTTCTTT.

This chain joins TRBV5-1 and TRBJ2-3; D is possibly TRBD2 (5 bases). From germline, CDR1 is SGHRS and CDR2 YFSETQ. V was clipped by 0 bases and J by 2 bases, with 7 bases between them. The CDR3 loop spans 14 amino acids. As DNA, the CDR3 is TGCGCCAGCAGCTTGGGGGGAGACACAGATACGCAGTATTTT. Amino acid sequence: CASSLGGDTDTQYF.

The chain recombines TRBV14 with TRBJ2-7, with D possibly matching TRBD1 (6 bases). The germline CDR1 and CDR2 sequences are SGHDN and FVKESK. This CDR3 comprises 15 residues. Trimming left V 0 bases short and J 3 bases short, with 12 bases between. In DNA, the CDR3 is TGTGCCAGCAGCCAAGAAGCAGGGGCCCTCTACGAGCAGTACTTC. Translated: CASSQEAGALYEQYF.

In its sample, this clone was seen a few times. The chain recombines TRBV4-1 with TRBJ2-1; TRBD2 matches 13 bases. This CDR3 contains 17 residues. Germline-derived CDR1 and CDR2 are MGHRA and YSYEKL. The ends lost 1 base at V and 1 base at J; junction bases unmatched: 1. This chain's CDR3 is CASSQGTSGSSYNEQFF. CDR3 nucleotides: TGCGCCAGCAGCCAAGGGACTAGCGGGAGTTCCTACAATGAGCAGTTCTTC.

The chain joins TRBV5-1 to TRBJ2-7; TRBD1 matches at 8 bases. CDR1 is SGHRS, CDR2 YFSETQ, per germline. The CDR3 runs to 14 residues. The V segment lost 4 bases and the J segment 2 bases; nucleotides outside the gene matches: 5. CDR3 nucleotides: TGCGCCAGCAGCAATGGACAGGGCGCCTACGAGCAGTACTTC. Protein product: CASSNGQGAYEQYF. The complete variable domain, with remaining parts taken from reference TRBV5-1 and TRBJ2-7, reads KAGVTQTPRYLIKTRGQQVTLSCSPISGHRSVSWYQQTPGQGLQFLFEYFSETQRNKGNFPGRFSGRQFSNSRSEMNVSTLELGDSALYLCASSNGQGAYEQYFGPGTRLTVT.

For this clone: One end of the junction is discordant with germline, which a read error may explain. This chain links TRBV7-7 with TRBJ2-2, with D possibly being TRBD2 (5 bases). The CDR3 totals 16 residues. CDR1 and CDR2 (germline): SSHAT, FNYEAQ (reference sequence). The CDR3 here is CASSPSPGSNTGELFF. In DNA, the CDR3 is TGTGCTAGCAGCCCAAGCCCGGGGTCGAACACCGGGGAGCTGTTTTTT.

The rearrangement links TRBV30 to TRBJ1-5; D might be TRBD1 (5 bases). The CDR3 is 15 amino acids. The germline V gene has CDR1 GTSNPN and CDR2 SVGIG (reference sequence). The ends were cut back, 2 bases at V and 3 bases at J, with 14 bases in the middle. CDR3 nucleotides: TGTGCCTGGAGTTCGGTAGGAGGGGACAATCAGCCCCAGCATTTT. It codes for CAWSSVGGDNQPQHF.

This clone was detected only once. This chain connects TRBV9 to TRBJ2-2; D not certain. CDR1 and CDR2 from the germline V gene are SGDLS and YYNGEE. The germline V and J ends were trimmed by 1 base and 7 bases, with 8 bases remaining between them. This CDR3 has 13 amino acids. The CDR3 DNA reads as TGTGCCAGCAGCGTACTTACGGTCGGGGAGCTGTTTTTT. Encoded protein: CASSVLTVGELFF.

The chain is built from TRBV18 and TRBJ1-2; 7 bases map to TRBD1. The CDR3 spans 18 residues. Unmatched junction bases numbered 15, after V lost 2 bases and J lost 3 bases. The germline V gene has CDR1 KGHSH and CDR2 LQKENI. CDR3 nucleotide sequence: TGTGCCAGCTCACCAAGCGAAGACAGGGCCCTTCCTGACTATGGCTACACCTTC. Translating it yields CASSPSEDRALPDYGYTF. Full variable domain (outside the CDR3, taken from reference TRBV18 and TRBJ1-2): NAGVMQNPRHLVRRRGQEARLRCSPMKGHSHVYWYRQLPEEGLKFMVYLQKENIIDESGMPKERFSAEFPKEGPSILRIQQVVRGDSAAYFCASSPSEDRALPDYGYTFGSGTRLTVV.

The V call is TRBV2, the J call TRBJ1-3, with TRBD1 identical over 7 bases. Germline V gene data show CDR1 as SNHLY and CDR2 as FYNNEI. J was trimmed by 0 bases and V by 4 bases; bases with no gene match: 3. The CDR3 is 15 residues long. CDR3 amino acids: CASSGQGSSGNTIYF. The CDR3 nucleotides are TGTGCCAGCAGTGGACAGGGAAGCTCTGGAAACACCATATATTTT.

The chain recombines TRBV21-1 with TRBJ2-7; the table's D gene call, TRBD2, was not cross checked with the DNA. TRBV21-1 is a known pseudogene. The CDR3 totals 16 residues. The CDR3 reads CASSGHSGRISYEQYF. The CDR3 DNA follows: TGTGCCAGCAGCGGACATAGCGGGAGGATCTCCTACGAGCAGTACTTC.

This clone has a single count. This chain joins TRBV29-1 and TRBJ2-5; 9 bases are shared with TRBD2. Trimming cost V 4 bases and J 1 base; bases outside gene matches: 7. Germline V CDR1 and CDR2: SQVTM, ANQGSEA. The CDR3 spans 15 residues. The CDR3 here is CSVVLAGALQETQYF. The CDR3 coding sequence is TGCAGCGTTGTGTTAGCGGGAGCACTCCAAGAGACCCAGTACTTC.

This rearrangement joins TRBV7-8 to TRBJ1-4, with 7 bases lining up with TRBD1. Germline trimming cut 6 bases from V and 6 bases from J; bases unmatched to any gene: 10. The germline gives CDR1 SGHVS, CDR2 FQNEAQ. The CDR3 has 15 amino acids. The chain's CDR3 is CASRFTGATDEKLFF. As DNA, the CDR3 is TGTGCCAGCAGATTTACAGGGGCGACTGATGAAAAACTGTTTTTT.

This chain uses TRBV29-1 with TRBJ2-5, with a tentative D call TRBD2 (6 bases). Germline V gives CDR1 SQVTM, CDR2 ANQGSEA. Trimming removed 7 bases at V and 2 bases at J, with 17 bases between. This CDR3 is built from 14 residues. CDR3 in DNA: TGCAGCGCCTCCCCCCTGGCGGGGCAAGAGACCCAGTACTTC. Residues: CSASPLAGQETQYF. The full variable domain, rest sourced from reference TRBV29-1 and TRBJ2-5, is SAVISQKPSRDICQRGTSLTIQCQVDSQVTMMFWYRQQPGQSLTLIATANQGSEATYESGFVIDKFPISRPNLTFSTLTVSNMSPEDSSIYLCSASPLAGQETQYFGPGTRLLVL.

The chain combines TRBV7-6 with TRBJ2-3; D possibly corresponds to TRBD2 (6 bases). The CDR3 is 15 residues long. V was shortened by 6 bases and J by 6 bases, with 19 bases between the two germline ends. Germline lookup yields CDR1 SGHVS and CDR2 FNYEAQ. The CDR3 DNA sequence: TGTGCCAGCAGACGGAGCTGGTGGGGGGATGATACGCAGTATTTT. Protein product: CASRRSWWGDDTQYF.